The 19 T cell receptor beta chains listed next were all sequenced from one sample in a study of blood T cells in healthy people across ages. Primers used in a second PCR of about 6 to 11 cycles were a sample-barcoded 5' primer and a J-beta primer mix. TCRdb itself ran the 5' RACE reads through MiXCR, one entry per CDR3 protein. Found here are about 1.8 million distinct CDR3 sequences, roughly 49% of them singletons; the top ten hold approximately 2%. Input material: blood. Source of these receptors: a woman between 35 and 50 years old in good health.

J is TRBJ2-1 and V is TRBV7-3; the match to TRBD2 covers 8 bases. Germline trimming cut 5 bases from V and 5 bases from J; bases unmatched to any gene: 17. The germline gives CDR1 SGHTA, CDR2 FQGTGA. This CDR3 has 18 amino acids. DNA of the CDR3: TGTGCCAGCAGCCGGCTCCACGGTAATAGCGGGGAGGACAATGAGCAGTTCTTC. Translation gives CASSRLHGNSGEDNEQFF.

This clonotype was found a few times. The CDR3 region is CSATPGNYGYTF. In DNA, the CDR3 is TGCAGTGCTACGCCGGGGAACTATGGCTACACCTTC. The chain has TRBV20-1 and TRBJ1-2; unclear D gene. This CDR3 has 12 residues. With 4 bases removed from V and 2 bases from J, the gap between germline ends came to 8 bases. In germline, CDR1 is DFQATT, CDR2 SNEGSKA (reference sequence).

The chain employs TRBV7-2 and TRBJ2-7; D is uncertain. CDR3 size: 16 residues. Trimming shortened V by 0 bases and J by 2 bases, and 14 bases separated the two germline ends. CDR1 and CDR2 (germline): SGHTA, FQGNSA. The CDR3 region is CASSLAPVSGPYEQYF. CDR3 DNA: TGTGCCAGCAGCTTAGCGCCAGTGTCAGGTCCCTACGAGCAGTACTTC.

The chain recombines TRBV12-3 or TRBV12-4 with TRBJ2-7, with D perhaps matching TRBD1 or TRBD2 (5 bases each). The CDR3 runs 13 residues. V shed 1 base and J shed 9 bases, with 13 bases lying between them. The CDR3 coding sequence is TGTGCCAGCAGTTTAGGGGCACTTGGGGGGCAGTACTTC. It encodes CASSLGALGGQYF.

The V and J genes are TRBV5-6 and TRBJ2-1; no reliable D call. CDR1 and CDR2 from the germline V gene are SGHDT and YYEEEE. The germline V and J ends were trimmed by 4 bases and 9 bases, with 17 bases remaining between them. The CDR3 spans 14 residues. The DNA for the CDR3 is TGTGCCAGCAGCCCCCCCCGGTTTCTTAGTGAGCAGTTCTTC. Residues: CASSPPRFLSEQFF.

J is TRBJ2-1 and V is TRBV6-1; D assignment may be TRBD1 or TRBD2 (5 bases each). The DNA matches TRBJ2-7 better at its end, which makes the J call doubtful. Germline V gene sequence: CDR1 MNHNS, CDR2 SASEGT. The CDR3 covers 15 residues. CDR3 nucleotides: TGTGCCAGCAGGGGGACCGCGGTACCCTACAATGAGCAGTACTTC. This encodes CASRGTAVPYNEQYF.

The rearrangement uses TRBV18 and TRBJ2-7, with unresolved D. The CDR3 sequence is 12 residues long. Germline CDR1 is KGHSH and CDR2 is LQKENI. V lost 3 bases to trimming and J lost 7 bases, with 10 bases between them. The CDR3 nucleotides read TGTGCCAGCTCACCTGGTACGTTGGAGCAGTACTTC. Amino acids: CASSPGTLEQYF.

The chain carries TRBV6-5 and TRBJ1-2; D gene ambiguous. In germline, CDR1 is MNHEY, CDR2 SVGAGI. V lost 2 bases and J 0 bases, leaving 10 bases between the germline ends. The length of the CDR3 is 15 residues. The CDR3 here is CASSYGSETNYGYTF. CDR3 coding DNA: TGTGCCAGCAGTTACGGCTCGGAGACTAACTATGGCTACACCTTC.

This chain connects TRBV24-1 to TRBJ2-1; 7 positions agree with TRBD2. The junction had 2 bases not matched to a gene; V was cut back by 5 bases and J by 2 bases. Germline V gives CDR1 KGHDR, CDR2 SFDVKD. This CDR3 has 14 residues. The CDR3 reads CATSASGPYNEQFF. The CDR3 coding sequence is TGTGCCACCAGTGCTAGCGGCCCCTACAATGAGCAGTTCTTC.

The V call is TRBV20-1, the J call TRBJ2-3; 11 bases fit TRBD2. Losses at the gene ends were 3 bases for V and 13 bases for J; bases not matched to a gene: 9. Germline V gives CDR1 DFQATT, CDR2 SNEGSKA (reference sequence). This CDR3 spans 13 amino acids. CDR3 nucleotide sequence: TGCAGTGCTAGGGGTAGCGGGGGGGAGGGAAAGTATTTT. Translating it yields CSARGSGGEGKYF.

The chain joins TRBV25-1 to TRBJ2-5; D unresolved. This CDR3 is built from 14 residues. Trimming took off 7 bases at V and 0 bases at J, with 12 bases between the two ends. The germline V gene encodes CDR1 MGHDK and CDR2 SYGVNS. Here the CDR3 reads CASTPRAYQETQYF. The DNA for the CDR3 is TGTGCCAGCACACCCCGGGCCTACCAAGAGACCCAGTACTTC.

This clonotype has only a few counts. This chain links TRBV7-9 with TRBJ2-1; tentative D call: TRBD2 (6 bases). The germline V gene encodes CDR1 SEHNR and CDR2 FQNEAQ (reference sequence). V lost 3 bases and J 7 bases, leaving 16 bases between the germline ends. The CDR3 length is 15 residues. CDR3 coding DNA: TGTGCCAGCAGCTTCGGGAGCCCAGGAAAGAATGAGCAGTTCTTC. Amino acid sequence: CASSFGSPGKNEQFF. Combining the CDR3 with reference TRBV7-9 and TRBJ2-1 gives the whole variable domain DTGVSQNPRHKITKRGQNVTFRCDPISEHNRLYWYRQTLGQGPEFLTYFQNEAQLEKSRLLSDRFSAERPKGSFSTLEIQRTEQGDSAMYLCASSFGSPGKNEQFFGPGTRLTVL.

V and J are TRBV7-2 and TRBJ2-2, with D perhaps matching TRBD1 (5 bases). Deletions cut 1 base from V and 3 bases from J, with 12 bases between. The CDR3 is 16 residues long. CDR1 is SGHTA, CDR2 FQGNSA, per germline. CDR3 nucleotides: TGTGCCAGCAGCTTAGAGGCAGGGCGGTACACCGGGGAGCTGTTTTTT. Translated, it gives CASSLEAGRYTGELFF. Together with reference TRBV7-2 and TRBJ2-2, the CDR3 gives the full variable domain: GAGVSQSPSNKVTEKGKDVELRCDPISGHTALYWYRQSLGQGLEFLIYFQGNSAPDKSGLPSDRFSAERTGGSVSTLTIQRTQQEDSAVYLCASSLEAGRYTGELFFGEGSRLTVL.

The chain carries TRBV4-1 and TRBJ2-3, with D unclear. There are 14 residues in the CDR3. V dropped 1 base and J dropped 2 bases, with 7 bases sitting between them. Germline values: CDR1 MGHRA, CDR2 YSYEKL. This CDR3 reads CASSQAPATDTQYF. DNA of the CDR3: TGCGCCAGCAGCCAAGCACCTGCCACAGATACGCAGTATTTT.

A few counts support this clonotype. This chain links TRBV24-1 with TRBJ2-3; TRBD2 aligns across 8 bases. V lost 5 bases, J lost 4 bases, and 13 bases stayed unmatched. The CDR3 consists of 17 residues. The germline CDR1 and CDR2 sequences are KGHDR and SFDVKD. This CDR3 is CATSVTNGGGQADTQYF. Here the CDR3 DNA reads TGTGCCACCAGTGTTACGAACGGCGGGGGGCAGGCAGATACGCAGTATTTT.

This clonotype appeared a few times. The V and J genes are TRBV15 and TRBJ2-1, with 8 bases matching TRBD2. The CDR3 loop spans 13 amino acids. Unmatched junction bases numbered 6, after V lost 5 bases and J lost 9 bases. CDR1 LNHNV and CDR2 YYDKDF come from the germline V gene (reference sequence). In nucleotides, the CDR3 is TGTGCCACCAGCTCGGGGGGGCTGGCTGAGCAGTTCTTC. It is translated as CATSSGGLAEQFF.

A few counts support this clonotype. The chain recombines TRBV20-1 with TRBJ2-3; 10 bases align to TRBD1. This CDR3 is built from 13 residues. CDR1 is DFQATT and CDR2 is SNEGSKA in the germline V gene (reference sequence). The trim removed 5 bases at V and 6 bases at J, leaving 5 bases unmatched. In DNA form, the CDR3 reads TGCAGTGCTCGACAGGGGGCGACGGATACGCAGTATTTT. Translation: CSARQGATDTQYF.

V and J are TRBV6-5 and TRBJ1-6, with a tentative D call TRBD1 (5 bases). Trimming took 2 bases from V and 7 from J, leaving 18 bases between them. CDR1 and CDR2 from the germline V gene are MNHEY and SVGAGI. CDR3 length equals 17 residues. The CDR3 DNA follows: TGTGCCAGCAGTTACAATCCGGCCGGGACCGGCAATTCACCCCTCCACTTT. It codes for CASSYNPAGTGNSPLHF.

The chain recombines TRBV6-6 with TRBJ1-2, with 7 bases matching TRBD1. Germline trimming cut 0 bases from V and 0 bases from J; bases unmatched to any gene: 4. The CDR3 length is 16 residues. CDR1 is MNHNY, CDR2 SVGAGI, per germline (reference sequence). The CDR3 bases are TGTGCCAGCAGTTACTCCGAGACAGGGTCTAACTATGGCTACACCTTC. Translating gives CASSYSETGSNYGYTF.